This is a list of T cell receptor beta chains from one sample in a study of blood T cells in healthy people across ages. TCRdb re-derived calls from the 5' RACE reads in MiXCR, one entry per CDR3 protein. The table records over 1.5 million distinct CDR3 sequences, around half of them present only once. Sequenced sample: blood. The receptor source for this set is a woman aged 40 to 49 in good health. Both conserved end residues are part of each CDR3. The D gene is left open where the match is weak. Clone size is shown for a subset of rows, as once, few, many or a class of expanded clone.

TRBV10-3,TRBJ2-5,14,-,-,TGTGCCATCAGTGCGGAGGGGGCGGACAATGAGCAGTACTTC,CAISAEGADNEQYF
TRBV9,TRBJ2-6,16,-,-,TGTGCCAGCAGCGTAGGGGGAAGGGCTGGGGCCAACGTCCTGACTTTC,CASSVGGRAGANVLTF
TRBV4-3,TRBJ1-2,15,-,-,TGCGCCAGCAGCCCCGAATATATGGTGGTCTATGGCTACACCTTC,CASSPEYMVVYGYTF
TRBV15,TRBJ2-1,14,-,-,TGTGCCACCAGCAGAGATAAGGGGGAGGATGAGCAGTTCTTC,CATSRDKGEDEQFF
TRBV25-1,TRBJ1-4,16,-,few,TGTGCCAGCAGTCGAAGTGTCGGCCCAACTAATGAAAAACTGTTTTTT,CASSRSVGPTNEKLFF
TRBV5-1,TRBJ2-1,14,-,-,TGCGCCAGCAGCTTGTTCACTAGCAACAATGAGCAGTTCTTC,CASSLFTSNNEQFF
TRBV7-9,TRBJ2-5,15,-,-,TGTGCCAGCAGCTTAGAAGGCCACTCCCAAGAGACCCAGTACTTC,CASSLEGHSQETQYF
TRBV6-2/TRBV6-3,TRBJ2-1,12,-,few,TGTGCCATTGCCGGGACCTACAATGAGCAGTTCTTC,CAIAGTYNEQFF
TRBV5-1,TRBJ2-6,19,-,-,TGCGCCAGCAGTCCGGGGCAAGGGCTCGCCTGGGCTGGGGCCAACGTCCTGACTTTC,CASSPGQGLAWAGANVLTF
TRBV7-9,TRBJ2-5,13,-,few,TGTGCCAGCAGCTTACCCGTGGGGGAGACCCAGTACTTC,CASSLPVGETQYF
TRBV20-1,TRBJ2-7,15,TRBD2,few,TGCAGTGCTAGAGTTCTAGCGGGGTCCTCCTACGAGCAGTACTTC,CSARVLAGSSYEQYF